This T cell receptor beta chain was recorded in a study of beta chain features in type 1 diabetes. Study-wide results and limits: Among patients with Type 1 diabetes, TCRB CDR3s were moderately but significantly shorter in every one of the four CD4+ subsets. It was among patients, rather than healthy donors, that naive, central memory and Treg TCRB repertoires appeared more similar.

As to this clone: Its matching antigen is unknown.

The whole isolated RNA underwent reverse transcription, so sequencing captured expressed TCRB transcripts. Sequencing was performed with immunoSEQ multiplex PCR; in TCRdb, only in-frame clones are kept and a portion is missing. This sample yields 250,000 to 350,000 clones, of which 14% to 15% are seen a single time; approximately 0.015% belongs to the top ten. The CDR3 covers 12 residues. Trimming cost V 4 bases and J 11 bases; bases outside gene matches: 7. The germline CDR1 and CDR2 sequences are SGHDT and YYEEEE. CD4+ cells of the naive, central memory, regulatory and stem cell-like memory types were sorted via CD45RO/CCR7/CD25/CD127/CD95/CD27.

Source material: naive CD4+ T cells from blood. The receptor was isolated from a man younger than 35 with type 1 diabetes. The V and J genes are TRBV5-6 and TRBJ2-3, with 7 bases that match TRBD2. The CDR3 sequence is CASSDAGERQYF. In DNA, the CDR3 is TGTGCCAGCAGCGACGCGGGAGAGAGGCAGTATTTT.